The 30 T cell receptor beta chains below all came from one sample that was sequenced in a study of blood T cell repertoires in COVID-19. Repertoires were generated with immunoSEQ multiplex PCR, while TCRdb's copy carries only in-frame clones and drops some. Of 350,000 to 400,000 clones in the sample, more than 75% were seen once. Sequencing input: PBMCs or T cells enriched from blood (not recorded which). The receptors were sampled from a woman aged 25 to 39 who had recovered from COVID-19.

The count of this clone is one. The chain has TRBV4-1 and TRBJ1-2, with 10 bases fitting TRBD1. CDR3 length equals 17 residues. Germline values: CDR1 MGHRA, CDR2 YSYEKL. Losses at the gene ends were 1 base for V and 6 bases for J; bases not matched to a gene: 11. In DNA, the CDR3 is TGCGCCAGCAGCCAAGTATTCGTAAGACAGGGGGCTAATGGCTACACCTTC. Translation: CASSQVFVRQGANGYTF.

The CDR3 region is CASSLAPSDAPLHF. DNA of the CDR3: TGTGCCAGCAGCTTAGCTCCCAGTGATGCACCCCTCCACTTT. The chain uses TRBV7-2 and TRBJ1-6; D gene ambiguous. The CDR3 spans 14 residues. Germline V gene lookup returns CDR1 SGHTA and CDR2 FQGNSA. V lost 0 bases, J lost 11 bases, and 11 bases lay in between.

This chain connects TRBV7-8 to TRBJ2-3; D not certain. Trimming left V 4 bases short and J 0 bases short, with 5 bases between. From germline, CDR1 is SGHVS and CDR2 FQNEAQ. This CDR3 region has 13 residues. CDR3 residues: CASSYTSTDTQYF. The CDR3 nucleotides are TGTGCCAGCAGCTATACTAGCACAGATACGCAGTATTTT. Using reference TRBV7-8 and TRBJ2-3 for the parts outside the CDR3, the full variable domain is GAGVSQSPRYKVAKRGQDVALRCDPISGHVSLFWYQQALGQGPEFLTYFQNEAQLDKSGLPSDRFFAERPEGSVSTLKIQRTQQEDSAVYLCASSYTSTDTQYFGPGTRLTVL.

The chain carries TRBV6-4 and TRBJ2-1; D is possibly TRBD1 (6 bases). The germline gives CDR1 MRHNA, CDR2 SNTAGT. The CDR3 is 14 residues long. Trimming removed 5 bases from V and 8 bases from J, with 16 bases in between. Written as DNA, the CDR3 is TGTGCCAGCAGTCCTACAGGGCTTTCGGATGAGCAGTTCTTC. Its translation: CASSPTGLSDEQFF.

The chain combines TRBV10-3 with TRBJ2-1, with 8 bases aligning to TRBD2. CDR1 is ENHRY and CDR2 is SYGVKD in the germline V gene. V lost 3 bases, J lost 7 bases, and 11 bases stayed unmatched. This CDR3 region has 16 residues. This CDR3 is CAISDLGLAGPNEQFF. CDR3 bases: TGTGCCATCAGTGATCTAGGGCTAGCGGGCCCTAATGAGCAGTTCTTC.

The chain uses TRBV5-1 and TRBJ1-3, with a possible D match to TRBD1 (6 bases). CDR1 and CDR2 (germline): SGHRS, YFSETQ. The germline V and J ends were trimmed by 4 bases and 1 base, with 12 bases remaining between them. The CDR3 runs to 15 residues. The CDR3 region is CASSADRTSGNTIYF. CDR3 in DNA: TGCGCCAGCAGCGCCGACAGGACTTCTGGAAACACCATATATTTT. Together with reference TRBV5-1 and TRBJ1-3, the CDR3 gives the full variable domain: KAGVTQTPRYLIKTRGQQVTLSCSPISGHRSVSWYQQTPGQGLQFLFEYFSETQRNKGNFPGRFSGRQFSNSRSEMNVSTLELGDSALYLCASSADRTSGNTIYFGEGSWLTVV.

This chain uses TRBV12-3 or TRBV12-4 with TRBJ2-1; possibly TRBD2 for D (6 bases). The CDR3 totals 12 residues. Trimming took 4 bases from V and 9 from J, leaving 10 bases between them. CDR3 residues: CASSSGRSEQFF. Written as DNA, the CDR3 is TGTGCCAGCAGTTCAGGGAGGAGTGAGCAGTTCTTC.

This sequence joins TRBV6-1 and TRBJ1-1, with D possibly matching TRBD1 (5 bases). V gave up 0 bases and J gave up 7 bases, with 12 bases separating them. Germline CDR1 and CDR2: MNHNS and SASEGT. The CDR3 has 14 residues. The CDR3 loop is CASSEAQARGEAFF. DNA of the CDR3: TGTGCCAGCAGTGAAGCGCAGGCAAGGGGTGAAGCTTTCTTT.

The chain recombines TRBV19 with TRBJ2-4, with a possible D match to TRBD2 (6 bases). Trimming removed 5 bases at V and 1 base at J, with 15 bases between. The CDR3 sequence is 16 residues long. CDR1 LNHDA and CDR2 SQIVND come from the germline V gene (reference sequence). The CDR3 DNA sequence: TGTGCCAGTAGTCCCGGGACTTTCGAGGCCAAAAACATTCAGTACTTC. Amino acid sequence: CASSPGTFEAKNIQYF. Supplemented by reference TRBV19 and TRBJ2-4, the full variable domain reads DGGITQSPKYLFRKEGQNVTLSCEQNLNHDAMYWYRQDPGQGLRLIYYSQIVNDFQKGDIAEGYSVSREKKESFPLTVTSAQKNPTAFYLCASSPGTFEAKNIQYFGAGTRLSVL.

CDR3 in amino acids: CASSRAFLAGGVSYEQYF. In DNA form, the CDR3 reads TGTGCCAGCAGCCGAGCATTTTTAGCGGGAGGGGTTTCCTACGAGCAGTACTTC. The chain carries TRBV7-8 and TRBJ2-7, with TRBD2 identical over 11 bases. The V gene's germline CDR1 is SGHVS and CDR2 FQNEAQ. Trimming removed 5 bases from V and 1 base from J; junction bases left unmatched: 13. The length of the CDR3 is 18 residues.

The J gene is TRBJ1-1, the V gene TRBV6-4; D ambiguous. V lost 5 bases and J 0 bases, leaving 10 bases between the germline ends. The V gene's germline CDR1 is MRHNA and CDR2 SNTAGT. The CDR3 extends over 14 amino acids. This CDR3 reads CASSSTSMNTEAFF. The DNA for the CDR3 is TGTGCCAGCAGTTCAACTAGCATGAACACTGAAGCTTTCTTT.

The chain recombines TRBV7-2 with TRBJ2-7; TRBD2 matches at 12 bases. Germline V gene sequence: CDR1 SGHTA, CDR2 FQGNSA. The CDR3 has 15 residues. Trimming at V came to 5 bases and at J to 1 base, leaving 3 bases not matched to a gene. The CDR3 region is CASSETSGGSYEQYF. The CDR3 DNA is TGTGCCAGCAGCGAAACTAGCGGGGGGTCCTACGAGCAGTACTTC.

The V gene is TRBV18, the J gene TRBJ1-5, with 8 bases lining up with TRBD1. V gave up 3 bases and J gave up 4 bases; unmatched junction bases: 8. Germline CDR1 reads KGHSH; CDR2 reads LQKENI. The CDR3 is made up of 16 amino acids. CDR3 protein: CASSPRAQGENQPQHF. CDR3 nucleotide sequence: TGTGCCAGCTCACCTCGCGCACAGGGGGAAAATCAGCCCCAGCATTTT.

This clone occurred a few times. The chain joins TRBV7-9 to TRBJ2-7, with 7 bases fitting TRBD2. V trimming: 5 bases; J trimming: 4 bases; junction bases outside the gene matches: 20. This CDR3 comprises 18 residues. Germline lookup yields CDR1 SEHNR and CDR2 FQNEAQ (reference sequence). For the CDR3, the DNA is TGTGCCAGCAGCCCTAAGGAGGGAGGGCCGATGGGGAGTTACGAGCAGTACTTC. Amino acids: CASSPKEGGPMGSYEQYF.

The chain couples TRBV2 to TRBJ2-1; tentative D call: TRBD1 (5 bases). The V gene's germline CDR1 is SNHLY and CDR2 FYNNEI. V lost 2 bases, J lost 2 bases, and 7 bases lay in between. CDR3 size: 14 residues. In nucleotides, the CDR3 is TGTGCCAGCAGTGAACAGGGCACCTACAATGAGCAGTTCTTC. It encodes CASSEQGTYNEQFF. Full variable domain (outside the CDR3, taken from reference TRBV2 and TRBJ2-1): EPEVTQTPSHQVTQMGQEVILRCVPISNHLYFYWYRQILGQKVEFLVSFYNNEISEKSEIFDDQFSVERPDGSNFTLKIRSTKLEDSAMYFCASSEQGTYNEQFFGPGTRLTVL.

This sequence joins TRBV7-6 and TRBJ2-1; TRBD2 matches at 11 bases. With V trimmed by 4 bases and J by 9 bases, 14 bases remained unmatched. The CDR3 has 17 residues. Germline CDR1 is SGHVS and CDR2 is FNYEAQ. The CDR3 coding sequence is TGTGCCAGCAGCTCTGGAGTTAGCGGGAGGGCTGAGGGTGAGCAGTTCTTC. Translating it yields CASSSGVSGRAEGEQFF.

This chain connects TRBV19 to TRBJ2-3; tentative D call: TRBD2 (5 bases). This CDR3 contains 15 residues. V shed 5 bases and J shed 4 bases, with 16 bases lying between them. Germline V CDR1 and CDR2: LNHDA, SQIVND (reference sequence). As DNA, the CDR3 is TGTGCCAGTAGTCCCCGGGATCGGTTAGCAGATACGCAGTATTTT. Protein: CASSPRDRLADTQYF. The whole variable domain, filled in from reference TRBV19 and TRBJ2-3, reads DGGITQSPKYLFRKEGQNVTLSCEQNLNHDAMYWYRQDPGQGLRLIYYSQIVNDFQKGDIAEGYSVSREKKESFPLTVTSAQKNPTAFYLCASSPRDRLADTQYFGPGTRLTVL.

The chain employs TRBV7-8 and TRBJ2-1; 15 bases line up with TRBD2. This CDR3 region has 18 residues. V shed 5 bases and J 6 bases; nucleotides not matched to a gene: 11. The germline V gene encodes CDR1 SGHVS and CDR2 FQNEAQ. The CDR3: CASSQRGLAGGKGNEQFF. In DNA form, the CDR3 reads TGTGCCAGCAGCCAACGGGGACTAGCGGGAGGAAAAGGCAATGAGCAGTTCTTC. Variable domain in full (rest from reference TRBV7-8 and TRBJ2-1): GAGVSQSPRYKVAKRGQDVALRCDPISGHVSLFWYQQALGQGPEFLTYFQNEAQLDKSGLPSDRFFAERPEGSVSTLKIQRTQQEDSAVYLCASSQRGLAGGKGNEQFFGPGTRLTVL.

This clone showed up just a few times. The V call is TRBV19, the J call TRBJ2-7; the D is unclear. The V and J ends lost 5 bases and 0 bases respectively, with 11 bases between them. The CDR3 length is 14 residues. CDR1 and CDR2 from the germline V gene are LNHDA and SQIVND (reference sequence). The CDR3 DNA reads TGTGCCAGTAGTGTTTCGGTCAACTCCTACGAGCAGTACTTC. Its translation: CASSVSVNSYEQYF.

The rearrangement joins TRBV30 to TRBJ1-4; tentatively, D is TRBD1 (5 bases). CDR1 is GTSNPN, CDR2 SVGIG, per germline (reference sequence). V lost 4 bases and J lost 8, with 23 bases in between. The length of the CDR3 is 16 residues. Written as DNA, the CDR3 is TGTGCCTGGACCAATCCCAGGGAGGCCCATTGGGAAAAACTGTTTTTT. Protein product: CAWTNPREAHWEKLFF.

The V gene is TRBV6-4, the J gene TRBJ2-1, with TRBD2 identical over 11 bases. The CDR3 is made up of 13 amino acids. The V segment lost 3 bases and the J segment 10 bases; nucleotides outside the gene matches: 2. The germline V gene encodes CDR1 MRHNA and CDR2 SNTAGT. CDR3 coding DNA: TGTGCCAGCAGTGAACTAGCGGGGGACGAGCAGTTCTTC. Protein product: CASSELAGDEQFF.

The chain has TRBV6-5 and TRBJ2-7; D unresolved. The CDR3 runs to 12 residues. V shed 0 bases and J shed 9 bases, with 9 bases lying between them. The germline V gene encodes CDR1 MNHEY and CDR2 SVGAGI. The CDR3, as DNA: TGTGCCAGCAGTTACTCGAAAGAGCGGCAGTACTTC. As protein: CASSYSKERQYF.

The chain uses TRBV28 and TRBJ1-5, with D possibly matching TRBD1 (5 bases). The ends were cut back, 5 bases at V and 1 base at J, with 18 bases in the middle. The CDR3 length is 17 residues. CDR1 is MDHEN, CDR2 SYDVKM, per germline. The CDR3 DNA reads as TGTGCCAGCAGTCTCCCGGGAGGGGCAGACAGCAATCAGCCCCAGCATTTT. Residues: CASSLPGGADSNQPQHF.

The CDR3: CASSDGTILSTDTQYF. The CDR3 coding sequence is TGCGCCAGCAGCGATGGGACAATCCTAAGCACAGATACGCAGTATTTT. The chain employs TRBV5-1 and TRBJ2-3, with a possible D match to TRBD1 (6 bases). V was trimmed by 4 bases and J by 0 bases, leaving 15 bases between them. This CDR3 region has 16 residues. Per the germline V gene, CDR1 is SGHRS and CDR2 is YFSETQ. The full variable domain, completed using reference TRBV5-1 and TRBJ2-3, is KAGVTQTPRYLIKTRGQQVTLSCSPISGHRSVSWYQQTPGQGLQFLFEYFSETQRNKGNFPGRFSGRQFSNSRSEMNVSTLELGDSALYLCASSDGTILSTDTQYFGPGTRLTVL.

The chain joins TRBV3-1 (or the pseudogene TRBV3-2) to TRBJ2-5; TRBD2 aligns across 8 bases. CDR3 length equals 14 residues. J was trimmed by 4 bases and V by 4 bases; bases with no gene match: 5. The germline CDR1 and CDR2 sequences are LGHDT and YNNKEL (reference sequence). The CDR3 DNA follows: TGTGCCAGCAGCCTTCGCGCGGGGGGAGAGACCCAGTACTTC. Translation gives CASSLRAGGETQYF.

The chain uses TRBV4-2 and TRBJ2-7; 9 positions match TRBD1. CDR1 and CDR2 (germline): LGHNA, YNFKEQ. This CDR3 has 15 residues. Trimming at V came to 0 bases and at J to 7 bases, leaving 7 bases not matched to a gene. CDR3 sequence (DNA): TGTGCCAGCAGCCAAGAGGACAGGGGAGTGAAGGAGCAGTACTTC. Its protein product is CASSQEDRGVKEQYF.

This clone was seen a single time. The chain links TRBV10-3 to TRBJ1-6; tentative D call: TRBD1 (6 bases). V shed 9 bases and J shed 4 bases, with 13 bases lying between them. Germline V gene lookup returns CDR1 ENHRY and CDR2 SYGVKD. This CDR3 has 14 amino acids. CDR3 DNA sequence: TGTGCCATTCAGGGACACCTATATAATTCACCCCTCCACTTT. It translates to CAIQGHLYNSPLHF.

The chain carries TRBV6-2 or TRBV6-3 and TRBJ2-7; TRBD2 matches at 7 bases. CDR1 is MNHEY, CDR2 SVGEGT, per germline. Trimming took 1 base from V and 3 from J; bases not matched to a gene: 3. The CDR3 consists of 14 residues. The CDR3 DNA sequence: TGTGCCAGCAGTTACTTGGGGGGGAACTACGAGCAGTACTTC. Translation gives CASSYLGGNYEQYF.

The chain couples TRBV15 to TRBJ1-2, with TRBD1 matching over 9 bases. Germline CDR1 and CDR2: LNHNV and YYDKDF (reference sequence). This CDR3 is 17 amino acids long. Trimming cost V 1 base and J 2 bases; bases outside gene matches: 8. The CDR3 DNA sequence: TGTGCCACCAGCAGAGCCGCGGGACAGGGACTGAACTATGGCTACACCTTC. This sequence encodes CATSRAAGQGLNYGYTF.

This chain joins TRBV19 and TRBJ1-6; D uncertain. This CDR3 is built from 12 residues. Germline lookup yields CDR1 LNHDA and CDR2 SQIVND (reference sequence). V gave up 5 bases and J gave up 16 bases, with 15 bases separating them. In DNA, the CDR3 is TGTGCCAGTAGTCCCAGTTCAGGCGCGCTCCACTTT. This encodes CASSPSSGALHF.